The rows below give T cell receptor beta chains drawn from one sample of a study of OX40 agonist ivuxolimab in advanced cancers. Libraries were prepared by immunoSEQ multiplex PCR; TCRdb keeps only in-frame clonotypes and omits some of them. Altogether 45,000 to 60,000 clones are present, around 93% being singletons, with the ten largest covering around 26%. Sample: CD4+ or CD8+ T cells sorted from blood, taken in a trial of the OX40 agonist ivuxolimab. These receptors were taken from an adult with an advanced solid tumor such as melanoma, head and neck, liver or kidney cancer. Each CDR3 is given with its conserved first and last residue. Each record gives: V gene, clone size, D gene, J gene, CDR3 protein, CDR3 DNA. The D gene is left open where the match is weak. Not all rows give a size; the values are once, few, many and, for expanded clones, a class.

TRBV6-6	-	TRBD2	TRBJ2-2	CASSSGGSGSPGELFF	TGTGCCAGCAGTTCCGGGGGTAGCGGGAGTCCCGGGGAGCTGTTTTTT
TRBV29-1	-	TRBD2	TRBJ2-7	CSVEAWERETSYEQYF	TGCAGCGTTGAAGCATGGGAGCGGGAGACTTCCTACGAGCAGTACTTC
TRBV28	once	-	TRBJ1-1	CASDSGADTEAFF	TGTGCCAGCGACTCGGGGGCGGACACTGAAGCTTTCTTT
TRBV28	-	-	TRBJ2-7	CASSSDWGQGNYEQYF	TGTGCCAGCAGCTCCGATTGGGGTCAGGGAAACTATGAGCAGTACTTC
TRBV13	-	TRBD2	TRBJ2-1	CASSLGLLFWGTSGRESSYNEQFF	TGTGCCAGCAGCTTAGGCCTTTTATTTTGGGGGACTAGCGGGAGAGAAAGCTCCTACAATGAGCAGTTCTTC
TRBV7-9	-	-	TRBJ2-7	CASSLGLAPYEQYF	TGTGCCAGCAGCTTAGGTCTCGCACCCTACGAGCAGTACTTC
TRBV29-1	-	-	TRBJ2-7	CSVEFEYEQYF	TGCAGCGTTGAGTTTGAATACGAGCAGTACTTC
TRBV7-2	-	-	TRBJ2-1	CLTSGSYNEQFF	TGTCTTACGTCTGGGTCCTACAATGAGCAGTTCTTC
TRBV11-3	-	TRBD1	TRBJ2-5	CASSLRQGAQETQYF	TGTGCCAGCAGCTTAAGGCAGGGGGCGCAAGAGACCCAGTACTTC
TRBV9	-	-	TRBJ1-5	CASSVGASGNQPQHF	TGTGCCAGCAGCGTAGGAGCGAGTGGCAATCAGCCCCAGCATTTT
TRBV15	-	-	TRBJ2-4	CATSSRGYGKNIQYF	TGTGCCACCAGTAGCAGGGGTTACGGAAAAAACATTCAGTACTTC
TRBV4-2	-	TRBD2	TRBJ2-2	CASSPLGAGVYTGELFF	TGTGCCAGCAGCCCCCTGGGAGCGGGAGTGTACACCGGGGAGCTGTTTTTT
TRBV28	-	TRBD2	TRBJ2-7	CASSIAGGPGEQYF	TGTGCCAGCAGCATAGCGGGAGGGCCGGGCGAGCAGTACTTC
TRBV2	-	-	TRBJ2-1	CASSRDPGSYNEQFF	TGTGCCAGCAGCCGAGACCCGGGCTCCTACAATGAGCAGTTCTTC
TRBV13	-	TRBD2	TRBJ2-3	CASSSRTSVTDTQYF	TGTGCCAGCAGCTCCAGGACTAGCGTGACAGATACGCAGTATTTT
TRBV7-9	-	-	TRBJ1-3	CASAGPYSGNTIYF	TGTGCCAGCGCGGGACCGTACTCTGGAAACACCATATATTTT
TRBV15	-	TRBD2	TRBJ2-3	CATSSPAGATDTQYF	TGTGCCACCAGCTCCCCAGCGGGAGCAACGGATACGCAGTATTTT
TRBV5-5	-	TRBD1	TRBJ2-2	CASSLAAGGRDTGELFF	TGTGCCAGCAGCTTGGCCGCAGGGGGCCGGGACACCGGGGAGCTGTTTTTT
TRBV11-3	-	TRBD1	TRBJ1-1	CASSWGTGGEAFF	TGTGCCAGCAGCTGGGGGACAGGTGGTGAAGCTTTCTTT
TRBV4-3	-	TRBD2	TRBJ2-7	CASSQGLAGHHEQYF	TGCGCCAGCAGCCAAGGACTAGCGGGACACCACGAGCAGTACTTC
TRBV5-6	few	-	TRBJ1-6	CASSLFGQPYNSPLHF	TGTGCCAGCAGCCTGTTCGGACAGCCGTATAATTCACCCCTCCACTTT
TRBV27	-	-	TRBJ1-1	CASSLSLPGPPGTEAFF	TGTGCCAGCAGTTTATCCTTACCGGGCCCTCCGGGGACTGAAGCTTTCTTT
TRBV21-1	-	-	TRBJ2-3	CASSKAASGSTDTQYF	TGTGCCAGCAGCAAAGCGGCTAGCGGAAGCACAGATACGCAGTATTTT
TRBV15	-	TRBD2	TRBJ2-3	CATSSTGTRGYSTDTQYF	TGTGCCACCAGCAGTACCGGGACTAGGGGCTATAGCACAGATACGCAGTATTTT
TRBV27	-	-	TRBJ2-1	CASSLSFPASSYNEQFF	TGTGCCAGCAGTTTATCGTTCCCGGCGAGCTCCTACAATGAGCAGTTCTTC
TRBV7-9	-	-	TRBJ2-1	CASSLTVSTDSYNEQFF	TGTGCCAGCAGCTTGACCGTCTCTACAGACTCCTACAATGAGCAGTTCTTC
TRBV18	-	TRBD1	TRBJ2-7	CASSPGQGAYEQYF	TGTGCCAGCTCACCAGGGCAGGGGGCCTACGAGCAGTACTTC